The next 8 T cell receptor beta chains were all read from a single sample in a study of T cells after yellow fever vaccination. TCRdb reprocessed the 5' RACE reads with MiXCR, giving one entry per CDR3 protein. Of hundreds of thousands of distinct CDR3 sequences listed, approximately 19% are singletons. Sample: PBMCs, taken before the yellow fever booster vaccination. The receptors were gathered from a man between 18 and 35 years old who received the YFV17D yellow fever vaccine.

This clonotype was picked up many times. The J gene is TRBJ2-1, the V gene TRBV5-1; no clear D. Germline CDR1 and CDR2: SGHRS and YFSETQ. V shed 1 base and J shed 5 bases, with 10 bases lying between them. The CDR3 has 14 residues. CDR3 bases: TGCGCCAGCAGCTTGTGGGTAGGGAACAATGAGCAGTTCTTC. This sequence encodes CASSLWVGNNEQFF.

The genes are TRBV9 and TRBJ2-1; D ambiguous. Germline lookup yields CDR1 SGDLS and CDR2 YYNGEE. The CDR3 extends over 16 amino acids. Trimming took off 3 bases at V and 3 bases at J, with 16 bases between the two ends. CDR3 nucleotide sequence: TGTGCCAGCAGCGGAGGAAGGTCGACGGACTACAATGAGCAGTTCTTC. Residues: CASSGGRSTDYNEQFF.

This clonotype turned up a few times. This chain joins TRBV10-3 and TRBJ1-5, with TRBD1 matching over 8 bases. There are 14 residues in the CDR3. Per the germline V gene, CDR1 is ENHRY and CDR2 is SYGVKD. V shed 4 bases and J 6 bases; nucleotides not matched to a gene: 5. The chain's CDR3 is CAISAVDRAQPQHF. CDR3 DNA: TGTGCCATCAGTGCGGTGGACAGGGCTCAGCCCCAGCATTTT.

This clonotype was detected once. V is TRBV5-4 and J is TRBJ1-5, with TRBD1 matching 7 bases. V lost 1 base to trimming and J lost 7 bases; unmatched junction nucleotides: 8. Germline CDR1 reads SGHNT; CDR2 reads YYREEE (reference sequence). The CDR3 length is 15 residues. The CDR3 here is CASSLRKGAKQPQHF. CDR3 coding DNA: TGTGCCAGCAGCTTGCGCAAGGGGGCTAAGCAGCCCCAGCATTTT.

This clonotype showed up just a few times. The chain recombines TRBV21-1 with TRBJ1-5. TRBV21-1 is a documented pseudogene. This CDR3 has 16 residues. The CDR3 spells CASSTGGPRYNQPQHF. CDR3 in DNA: TGTGCCAGCAGCACAGGGGGACCTAGGTACAATCAGCCCCAGCATTTT.

The chain is built from TRBV7-6 and TRBJ2-3; TRBD1 matches at 7 bases. The germline V gene encodes CDR1 SGHVS and CDR2 FNYEAQ. The J segment lost 4 bases and the V segment lost 7 bases, leaving 2 bases of the junction unmatched. CDR3 length: 12 amino acids. CDR3 in DNA: TGTGCCAGCATGACAGGGCCAGATACGCAGTATTTT. It translates to CASMTGPDTQYF.

In this sample, this clonotype turned up a few times. This chain joins TRBV29-1 and TRBJ2-2, with D perhaps matching TRBD1 (7 bases). Germline V gene data show CDR1 as SQVTM and CDR2 as ANQGSEA. CDR3 length: 14 residues. The ends were cut back, 6 bases at V and 1 base at J, with 12 bases in the middle. Here the CDR3 DNA reads TGCAGCGTAACAGGGGACTTGAACACCGGGGAGCTGTTTTTT. Protein sequence: CSVTGDLNTGELFF.

The chain employs TRBV6-6 and TRBJ1-1; D perhaps matches TRBD1 (6 bases). Germline V lookup: CDR1 MNHNY, CDR2 SVGAGI (reference sequence). The CDR3 runs to 15 residues. Trimming took 0 bases from V and 3 from J, leaving 11 bases between them. CDR3 protein: CASSYSPGADTEAFF. DNA for the CDR3: TGTGCCAGCAGTTACTCCCCAGGGGCTGACACTGAAGCTTTCTTT.